This T cell receptor (beta chain) appears in the sequencing data of a study of blood T cells in healthy people across ages (dated by TCRdb to the mid-2010s). For the study in its entirety: Template switching captured roughly one uniquely barcoded TCR beta cDNA molecule per two T cells in model experiments. Using deep sequencing normalized with unique cDNA molecular identifiers, the study measured how TCR beta repertoire diversity changes with age. Four age groups were formed from the donors: young (average about 17 years), middle-aged (around 37), aged (62) and long-lived (around 80). Donors of different ages were randomly distributed across sequencing lanes to avoid experimental bias. The study analyzed two additional independent replicas of 1 million unique cDNA reads from the same blood draw for two donors, one aged 18 to 29 and one aged 80 or older.

The library relied on 5' RACE. These reads were obtained on an Illumina HiSeq 2500. A second PCR of roughly 7 to 11 cycles was performed with a sample-barcoded 5' primer and a J-beta primer mix. Each TCR beta cDNA molecule received a unique molecular identifier from a template-switch 5' adaptor carrying 12 random nucleotides. Each sample yielded at least 3 million CDR3-containing paired-end reads. All of the RNA was converted into first-strand cDNA using the Mint cDNA synthesis kit, with a TRBC-specific oligonucleotide serving as the primer. Following uracil-DNA glycosylase treatment, a first 18-cycle PCR with universal primers M1SS and BC2_uni_R was performed on all cDNA. On the study's bioinformatics: Each sample was normalized by randomly selecting 1 million high-quality reads, each carrying a distinct molecular identifier. Instead of being binned into consensus sequences, reads that shared molecular identifiers were thrown out. MiTCR, run with a Q25 quality threshold and the strictest error-elimination algorithm, handled CDR3 identification, clonotype clustering and error correction. A nonparametric unseen species model using Euler transformation provided a lower-bound estimate of total TCR beta diversity. The raw public reads went through TCRdb reprocessing: fastp at Q25, MiXCR clone calling, in-frame beta chains kept. All rows with the same CDR3 protein become a single entry with the most common DNA and genes. The V and J calls and clone size are TCRdb's, not the authors'. This sample is represented by approximately 1,000,000 distinct CDR3 sequences; around 43% of them were singletons. The ten largest clones capture 15% to 20% of the sample.

Clipping removes 4 bases from V and 8 bases from J, with 10 as the unmatched junction base count. In the germline V gene, CDR1 corresponds to MGHRA and CDR2 to YSYEKL. Its CDR3 holds 15 amino acids, cysteine through phenylalanine. The entry retains the CDR3 DNA only, 45 bases that are in frame from base 1. Here is what the overall study found, with its caveats: Estimates of total diversity based on one million sequenced T cells were considered lower bounds and underestimates. Because the CMV infection status of the donors was unknown, age-related changes in expanded clonotypes may potentially have been confounded. Bulk unsorted PBMC profiling prevented conclusive comparison of naive and antigen-experienced compartments. The percentage of naive T cells measured by flow cytometry correlated strongly with observed TCR beta diversity. Observed TCR beta diversity per million T cells fell roughly linearly with age, and a significant reduction was already apparent by age approximately 41. The long-lived group showed more naive CD4+ T cells, fewer expanded clones and increased TCR diversity than the aged group, suggesting age selection.

Systemically healthy Caucasian individuals from Russia, some 38 in total and aged roughly 6 to 100 years, were included as donors. Each donor gave approximately 9.3 milliliters of peripheral blood, collected into EDTA-treated Vacutainer tubes. PBMCs were isolated by Ficoll-Paque density-gradient centrifugation, with at least 6 million obtained per sample. Trizol reagent was used to extract total RNA from the PBMCs, yielding at least 6 micrograms per sample. The percentages of naive CD45RAhigh/CD27high T cells were determined by flow cytometry on a PBMC aliquot from every donor. This clonotype was counted a few times. The specificity of this receptor is unknown. Base qualities are not recorded, but no much larger clone differs from it by a single base.

Sequenced: blood. The receptor's source is a woman aged 60-70 years in good health. This chain joins TRBV4-1 to TRBJ2-1, with 8 junctional bases fitting TRBD1. CDR3 loop: CASSPPGDRFYEQFF. Read as DNA, the sequence is TGCGCCAGCAGCCCCCCCGGGGACAGGTTCTATGAGCAGTTCTTC.